This TCR beta chain was recorded in a study of cytomegalovirus exposure and HLA in healthy donors (dated by TCRdb to 2016 to 2017). About the study as a whole: In an earlier analysis of under 600 of the donors, approximately 260 Gb of sequence data and 120 million or so unique TCR beta sequences from roughly 200 million T cells were reported. In a later analysis, previously published TCR beta repertoires from fewer than 750 donors were re-analyzed and high-resolution HLA genotyping was added so that TCR occurrence patterns could be studied. In the later analysis, no new phenotypic data were used to find candidate immune exposures; instead, reliance was placed on TCR beta sequences and their occurrence across donors. The genetic ancestry cluster associated with self-reported Caucasian donors included 70% to 85% of the approximately 430 genotyped donors. Both class I and class II loci were covered by HLA typing, at four-digit resolution. Genome-wide SNP genotypes for about 55% of the roughly 670 donors were used in a later genetic analysis, which treated that subset as a discovery cohort. The number of donors typed differed by locus, with about 629-630 for A, B, C, DRB1 and DQB1, approximately 500 for DQA1, about 610 for DPA1, and some 440 for DPB1. Donor age, sex, ethnicity and CMV serostatus were compiled alongside the repertoire data. Using immunosequencing, the study profiled T cell repertoires from around 680 subjects and related those repertoires to cytomegalovirus serostatus. An early release that covered about 600 HLA-typed donors contained approximately 300 gigabases of sequencing data and 70 million to 100 million unique TCR sequences. The study aimed to test whether signatures of past pathogen exposure could be identified by cataloging public T cell receptors. To predict cytomegalovirus infection status, the study combined high-throughput TCR immunosequencing, statistical association of individual TCRs with disease status, and machine learning. All discovery cohort repertoires had been generated using a single sequencing platform. In addition to the first cohort of around 670 subjects, a separate validation cohort of under 150 different subjects was used. Among some 410 genotyped donors of the cohort, an average of around 240,000 unique TCR beta nucleotide sequences were sequenced per donor, roughly 20% of them non-productive. An earlier analysis of several hundred of the donors applied high-throughput TCR beta sequencing to assess whether each TCR beta V gene segment acted as functional or pseudogenic. A handful of DR-DQ haplotypes were handled as single units for association and clustering because linkage in the cohort was strong.

Concerning this clone: No cognate antigen has been identified for it. Nothing much larger sits one base from this clone, and base qualities are not available.

What the work shows at the level of the full study, not this receptor alone: The study listed approximately 160 TCR beta chains as associated with cytomegalovirus. Broadly in line with IMGT annotations, most TCR beta V segments showed up in productive rearrangements about 87% or about 30% of the time in an earlier analysis of several hundred of the donors. The sequencing pipeline was judged likely to have produced a cluster of highly shared sequence variants as a technical artifact. Because HLA typing was unavailable for some donors at each locus, only the typed subset was used in association tests. Correlated functional status among segregating V segments might reflect linkage disequilibrium, but an unknown experimental factor could not be ruled out. Most TCR sequences were seen in very few donors, while some public TCRs were found in many individuals. Some 16 rarely observed V segments, including chromosome 9 orphons, were excluded from the earlier analysis of about 610 of the donors because counts were too low. A further reported finding was that TCR beta sequences accurately predicted the HLA-A and HLA-B alleles for most subjects in the first cohort. The 87-base-pair reads could not distinguish some IMGT-functional V segments, including TRBV6-2 and TRBV6-3, so those segments were excluded. A later analysis associated 15,000 to 20,000 TCR beta sequences with specific HLA alleles at a false discovery rate of 0.05. According to a later genetic analysis, donors in an Asian-associated ancestry cluster had fewer N-insertions in productive TCRs than the roughly 670-donor mean. The classifier was reported to diagnose cytomegalovirus status with high specificity and sensitivity in both the original cohort and the validation cohort. It was suggested by the authors that the approach could potentially be generalized to other disease states and immunological phenotypes. Three of the identified cytomegalovirus-associated TCR beta chains were confirmed in vitro to be specific for cytomegalovirus antigens. The only immune exposure information available for the cohort was CMV serostatus. V-gene and J-gene trimming of TCR beta chains was associated with a missense DCLRE1C variant in a later genetic analysis, and the association was replicated in an independent cohort. When HLA alleles, especially DR and DQ, strongly co-occurred, TCR associations were difficult to assign to individual alleles. A later analysis found that HLA-associated TCR beta chains were more clonally expanded and had lower generation probabilities than equally common non-associated chains. In this cohort, only TCR beta chains were sequenced, and detectable features were limited by the absence of alpha or paired-chain data. According to a later analysis, most CMV-associated TCR beta chains appeared to be HLA-restricted, and the HLA associations seemed to be driven largely by CMV exposure. A later analysis found that TCR association rates varied across HLA loci, with DRB1 alleles showing the most associated TCRs and HLA-C alleles the fewest. A later analysis reported that several top co-occurrence clusters appeared linked to parvovirus B19, influenza, CMV and Epstein-Barr virus. Sequencing depth was assumed to be roughly uniform across donors in the presence/absence analyses, though that assumption may not hold.

CDR1 and CDR2 were assigned from the germline V gene as SGHRS and YFSETQ. Measured from the cysteine to the phenylalanine, the CDR3 is 16 residues long. Solely the CDR3 DNA is kept, with 48 bases framed from the first base. V is reduced by 4 bases and J by 0 bases, leaving a spacing of 14 bases between them. The cohort was made up of 666 healthy bone marrow donors. All cohort members were sampled while nominally healthy, although unrecorded immune exposures were likely present. The donor tested CMV seronegative and was one of the 352 seronegative cohort members. A peripheral blood sample was provided by each donor, and peripheral blood mononuclear cells were used for TCR beta sequencing. Genomic DNA extraction from the blood cell samples was performed with the Qiagen DNeasy Blood Extraction Kit. The method was the immunoSEQ multiplex PCR assay. For the multiplex PCR, a mixture combining 60 forward primers for TCR Vbeta segments and 13 reverse primers for TCR Jbeta segments was used. The CDR3 region of rearranged TCR beta genes was amplified from genomic DNA with a multiplex PCR assay. Amplified TCR beta libraries were sequenced as 87-base-pair reads on the Illumina HiSeq System. On the study's bioinformatics: A later analysis counted tens of millions of unique TCR beta chains across the 690 or so repertoires, and some 12 million of these chains were shared by at least two donors. Raw reads were error-corrected and collapsed into unique sequences by a nearest-neighbor algorithm in which closely related sequences were merged to remove PCR and sequencing errors. Alignment of CDR3 sequences to IMGT reference sequences was used to assign V, D and J gene segments. For a sequence to be retained, at least a six-nucleotide match to both a V gene segment and a J gene segment was required. A rearrangement counted as productive if the CDR3 had no stop codons and remained in frame with V and J, and every other rearrangement counted as non-productive. CDR3 was defined by IMGT convention, running from the second conserved V-encoded cysteine to the conserved J-encoded phenylalanine. In an earlier analysis of around 570 of the donors, sequences lacking an unambiguous match to a single V gene segment were excluded. An earlier analysis of several hundred of the donors classified V segments as functional when productive rearrangements were above 56.7% and as segregating when the standard deviation between donors was above 5%. A statistical classification framework was developed to diagnose cytomegalovirus status using the catalog of TCR beta chain sequences. In a later analysis, V and J genes were assigned by comparing TCR nucleotide sequences against IMGT/GENE-DB human TR gene sequences. Using the TCRdist pipeline, a later analysis assigned CDR3 sequences along with most-parsimonious VDJ recombination scenarios. In a later analysis, each TCR beta chain was defined by its CDR3 amino acid sequence together with its V-gene family, and reads lacking a unique V-gene family were excluded. As a way to deal with suspected cross-contamination and a sequencing artifact, a later analysis dropped hundreds of nucleotide sequences that were highly shared and had low generation probability. A later analysis calculated a clonal expansion index for each public chain from normalized within-repertoire ranks of inferred template counts. Generation probabilities in a later analysis came from a VDJ recombination model fitted to out-of-frame rearrangements, and those results were checked against IGoR. A later analysis scored TCR-TCR, TCR-HLA and TCR-CMV co-occurrence with hypergeometric tests, applying a repertoire-size bias correction to TCR pairs. A later analysis estimated false discovery rates by permuting HLA or CMV assignments 20 times. In a later analysis, co-occurring TCRs were grouped with DBSCAN, and TCRdist sequence similarity was added when clustering was performed within HLA-allele-positive subsets. Repertoires with fewer than 30,000 or more than 120,000 public chains, plus five repertoires with anomalous nucleotide sharing, were excluded from co-occurrence clustering. Entries here come from immuneACCESS through TCRdb and include only in-frame sequences with V and J called. Some clones fail to appear in such tables; in the studies checked, an unresolved V gene covers under half of the shortfall, and the cause of the remainder is unknown. The DNA gave D and trimming, while V, J and clone size come from that table. In all, the sample holds about 200,000 clones, and around 84% of those were seen once. Less than 2% of the sample comes from the top ten.

Sequenced sample: PBMCs. The sequence is built from TRBV5-1 and TRBJ2-1; no D segment can be confidently identified. This TCR was recovered from a woman between 18 and 30 years old in good health and CMV-seronegative. The DNA is TGCGCCAGCAGCGGATACGACTTGAGCTCCTACAATGAGCAGTTCTTC. Its protein product is CASSGYDLSSYNEQFF. Outside the CDR3, residues come from the reference TRBV5-1 and TRBJ2-1 proteins, so the full variable domain is: KAGVTQTPRYLIKTRGQQVTLSCSPISGHRSVSWYQQTPGQGLQFLFEYFSETQRNKGNFPGRFSGRQFSNSRSEMNVSTLELGDSALYLCASSGYDLSSYNEQFFGPGTRLTVL.